This TCR beta chain comes out of a study of preoperative IRX-2 immunotherapy in early breast cancer. This CDR3 region has 15 residues. Trimming cost V 6 bases and J 4 bases, with 18 bases left between them. Germline assignment: CDR1 MNHGY and CDR2 SAAAGT. Treatment given: preoperative locoregional IRX-2 cytokine immunotherapy. Patients received preoperative, locoregional IRX-2 cytokine immunotherapy in a phase Ib study. TCRdb's copy holds only in-frame clones and misses some; the assay was immunoSEQ multiplex PCR. Among 25,000 to 30,000 clones, 82% were seen once, and the ten largest hold under 4%. The chain combines TRBV6-8 with TRBJ1-2; D is unclear. This TCR came from a human donor with breast cancer. Sampling was done from a patient treated with IRX-2 immunotherapy. CDR3 amino acids: CASSPIGSYVYGYTF. As DNA, the CDR3 is TGTGCCAGCAGCCCTATCGGGTCCTACGTCTATGGCTACACCTTC.